The 29 T cell receptor beta chains presented below share a single source sample, sequenced in a study of cytomegalovirus exposure and HLA in healthy donors. PCR amplification relied on 60 Vbeta primers (plus 13 Jbeta primers). The repertoire was sequenced with immunoSEQ multiplex PCR; TCRdb's copy has only in-frame clones and lacks some. The table has fewer than 200,000 clones, roughly 84% seen once. The specimen was PBMCs. Source of these receptors: a male donor in good health and CMV-seronegative.

The chain links TRBV6-1 to TRBJ1-1; no definite D call. Deletions cut 2 bases from V and 7 bases from J, with 8 bases between. Per germline, CDR1 MNHNS and CDR2 SASEGT. CDR3 size: 12 residues. The DNA of the CDR3 is TGTGCCAGCAGTGAATCCGGTGATGAAGCTTTCTTT. Translating it yields CASSESGDEAFF.

This clone has a single count. The chain has TRBV5-1 and TRBJ2-3, with TRBD2 identical over 10 bases. Looked up from germline, CDR1 is SGHRS and CDR2 is YFSETQ. This CDR3 contains 18 residues. With 4 bases clipped from V and 0 bases from J, the junction kept 11 bases outside the gene matches. CDR3 in DNA: TGCGCCAGCAGCCGCGGGCTAGCGGGGGTAAATAGCACAGATACGCAGTATTTT. Translating gives CASSRGLAGVNSTDTQYF.

The V gene is TRBV9, the J gene TRBJ2-1; D is possibly TRBD2 (7 bases). The V gene's germline CDR1 is SGDLS and CDR2 YYNGEE. V dropped 5 bases and J dropped 6 bases, with 15 bases sitting between them. This CDR3 region has 14 residues. CDR3 nucleotides: TGTGCCAGCAGTCCAGTAGGGGGGGCCAATGAGCAGTTCTTC. It translates to CASSPVGGANEQFF.

The genes are TRBV27 and TRBJ1-6; D is unclear. CDR1 is MNHEY and CDR2 is SMNVEV in the germline V gene (reference sequence). The length of the CDR3 is 13 residues. V shed 5 bases and J shed 6 bases, with 8 bases lying between them. This CDR3 reads CASSPLFNSPLHF. The CDR3 DNA sequence: TGTGCCAGCAGTCCCCTTTTTAATTCACCCCTCCACTTT.

V usage is TRBV7-9 and J usage is TRBJ1-5; a possible D gene is TRBD1 (5 bases). Trimming pared 5 bases from V and 3 bases from J, leaving 11 bases between. This CDR3 is built from 14 residues. CDR1 and CDR2 from the germline V gene are SEHNR and FQNEAQ (reference sequence). DNA for the CDR3: TGTGCCAGCAGCGGCGCAGGGTACAATCAGCCCCAGCATTTT. Protein product: CASSGAGYNQPQHF. Using reference TRBV7-9 and TRBJ1-5 for the parts outside the CDR3, the full variable domain is DTGVSQNPRHKITKRGQNVTFRCDPISEHNRLYWYRQTLGQGPEFLTYFQNEAQLEKSRLLSDRFSAERPKGSFSTLEIQRTEQGDSAMYLCASSGAGYNQPQHFGDGTRLSIL.

The rearrangement links TRBV5-1 to TRBJ2-5; D might be TRBD2 (6 bases). There are 13 residues in the CDR3. Between the trimmed V and J ends, which lost 4 bases and 2 bases, there was a span of 9 bases. Per the germline V gene, CDR1 is SGHRS and CDR2 is YFSETQ. CDR3 protein: CASSRRAQETQYF. Written as DNA, the CDR3 is TGCGCCAGCAGCCGGAGGGCTCAAGAGACCCAGTACTTC.

This clone was seen once. The rearrangement joins TRBV29-1 to TRBJ2-5; TRBD1 is a possible D gene (5 bases). V was pared by 6 bases and J by 7 bases, with 27 bases between. The V gene's germline CDR1 is SQVTM and CDR2 ANQGSEA. This CDR3 is 16 amino acids long. CDR3 in amino acids: CSVGITIGVRPGTQYF. In DNA, the CDR3 is TGCAGCGTGGGCATCACTATAGGGGTACGGCCAGGGACCCAGTACTTC.

Here the CDR3 DNA reads TGTGCCAGTAGTATACAGGGGGCGATCCACGAGCAGTACTTC. Translation gives CASSIQGAIHEQYF. The chain recombines TRBV19 with TRBJ2-7, with 8 bases lining up with TRBD1. V gave up 2 bases and J gave up 5 bases; unmatched junction bases: 5. CDR1 and CDR2 (germline): LNHDA, SQIVND (reference sequence). The CDR3 is 14 amino acids.

This chain links TRBV28 with TRBJ2-5; the match to TRBD2 covers 11 bases. The J call may be wrong; the DNA end is better matched by TRBJ2-7. The CDR3 has 16 residues. Germline V gene sequence: CDR1 MDHEN, CDR2 SYDVKM. The DNA for the CDR3 is TGTGCCAGCAGGCCACCGGGACTAGCGGACAACTACGAGCAGTACTTC. This encodes CASRPPGLADNYEQYF.

J is TRBJ2-5 and V is TRBV25-1; TRBD1 is a possible D gene (7 bases). The CDR3 extends over 16 amino acids. From germline, CDR1 is MGHDK and CDR2 SYGVNS. V shed 2 bases and J shed 1 base, with 14 bases lying between them. CDR3 DNA: TGTGCCAGCAGTGAAGGCGGCAGGGGGGTCCAAGAGACCCAGTACTTC. This translates into CASSEGGRGVQETQYF.

In its sample, this clone was seen a few times. The V and J genes are TRBV7-8 and TRBJ1-2; weak D call: TRBD1 (5 bases). Germline V lookup: CDR1 SGHVS, CDR2 FQNEAQ. V gave up 3 bases and J gave up 7 bases, with 15 bases separating them. There are 14 residues in the CDR3. The CDR3 reads CASSLSRGSGGYTF. The CDR3 DNA is TGTGCCAGCAGCTTGTCCCGGGGGTCTGGTGGCTACACCTTC.

The chain combines TRBV18 with TRBJ2-2; TRBD1 agrees at 8 bases. V gave up 4 bases and J gave up 0 bases; unmatched junction bases: 1. The germline CDR1 and CDR2 sequences are KGHSH and LQKENI. The CDR3 extends over 15 amino acids. Here the CDR3 reads CASSQTGANTGELFF. The CDR3 DNA reads as TGTGCCAGCTCACAGACAGGGGCGAACACCGGGGAGCTGTTTTTT.

The genes are TRBV7-9 and TRBJ1-2; D uncertain. Germline CDR1 reads SEHNR; CDR2 reads FQNEAQ (reference sequence). CDR3 size: 14 residues. V lost 4 bases and J 2 bases, leaving 11 bases between the germline ends. CDR3 amino acids: CASSSVNKNYGYTF. CDR3 nucleotide sequence: TGTGCCAGCAGCTCAGTAAATAAGAACTATGGCTACACCTTC.

The J gene is TRBJ2-7, the V gene TRBV6-1; TRBD1 matches at 9 bases. CDR3 length: 13 amino acids. Germline CDR1 and CDR2: MNHNS and SASEGT. V was clipped by 7 bases and J by 2 bases; unmatched bases: 3. DNA of the CDR3: TGTGCCAGCAAGGGACAGGGTCCCTACGAGCAGTACTTC. Amino acids: CASKGQGPYEQYF.

V is TRBV9 and J is TRBJ2-5; D might be TRBD2 (5 bases). V was shortened by 0 bases and J by 1 base, with 7 bases between the two germline ends. The CDR3 is 14 amino acids. Germline lookup yields CDR1 SGDLS and CDR2 YYNGEE. CDR3 loop: CASSVAGSQETQYF. Written as DNA, the CDR3 is TGTGCCAGCAGCGTAGCGGGGTCCCAAGAGACCCAGTACTTC.

V and J are TRBV6-6 and TRBJ1-2, with 11 bases that match TRBD1. This CDR3 comprises 16 residues. CDR1 and CDR2 (germline): MNHNY, SVGAGI (reference sequence). With V trimmed by 2 bases and J by 5 bases, 7 bases remained unmatched. In DNA, the CDR3 is TGTGCCAGCAGTTACGCCTCGGACAGGGGGCGTTATGGCTACACCTTC. Amino acids: CASSYASDRGRYGYTF.

The V and J genes are TRBV6-1 and TRBJ2-5; TRBD2 might be the D (6 bases). CDR1 MNHNS and CDR2 SASEGT come from the germline V gene. This CDR3 comprises 15 residues. Deletions cut 2 bases from V and 4 bases from J, with 14 bases between. The CDR3 reads CASSEMEGTGETQYF. The CDR3 DNA reads as TGTGCCAGCAGTGAAATGGAGGGTACGGGAGAGACCCAGTACTTC.

This chain connects TRBV5-5 to TRBJ1-4, with D possibly matching TRBD1 (5 bases). Trimming took 6 bases from V and 4 from J, leaving 19 bases between them. Germline V lookup: CDR1 SGHKS, CDR2 YYEKEE (reference sequence). The CDR3 length is 16 residues. CDR3 DNA sequence: TGTGCCAGCATCGGTGAAATTACAGGTGGTAATGAAAAACTGTTTTTT. It is translated as CASIGEITGGNEKLFF. Filled out from reference TRBV5-5 and TRBJ1-4, the complete variable domain reads DAGVTQSPTHLIKTRGQQVTLRCSPISGHKSVSWYQQVLGQGPQFIFQYYEKEERGRGNFPDRFSARQFPNYSSELNVNALLLGDSALYLCASIGEITGGNEKLFFGSGTQLSVL.

This clone was counted a single time. This chain uses TRBV15 with TRBJ1-2; TRBD1 matches 11 bases. This CDR3 comprises 17 residues. With 1 base clipped from V and 4 bases from J, the junction kept 8 bases outside the gene matches. Germline V gene sequence: CDR1 LNHNV, CDR2 YYDKDF (reference sequence). CDR3 DNA: TGTGCCACCAGCAGAGCACTTTCGGGACAGGGGGGCTATGGCTACACCTTC. Amino acid sequence: CATSRALSGQGGYGYTF.

This chain uses TRBV4-1 with TRBJ1-2; 8 bases map to TRBD1. This CDR3 contains 16 residues. CDR1 MGHRA and CDR2 YSYEKL come from the germline V gene. After removal of 0 bases from V and 4 bases from J, the junction contained 7 bases not matched to a gene. CDR3 loop: CASSQEGGQGSYGYTF. CDR3 coding DNA: TGCGCCAGCAGCCAAGAGGGAGGACAGGGTAGCTATGGCTACACCTTC.

The V gene is TRBV19, the J gene TRBJ2-5; 11 bases are a match to TRBD2. The J call may be mistaken, given a closer DNA end match to TRBJ2-7. The CDR3 is 15 amino acids. The germline CDR1 and CDR2 sequences are LNHDA and SQIVND (reference sequence). As DNA, the CDR3 is TGTGCCAGTAGTCCGGGGGGACTAGCGGCCTACGAGCAGTACTTC. This sequence encodes CASSPGGLAAYEQYF.

This sequence joins TRBV7-2 and TRBJ1-1; D may be TRBD1 (5 bases). The CDR3 is made up of 15 amino acids. Trimming shortened V by 3 bases and J by 1 base, and 12 bases separated the two germline ends. Germline V gene lookup returns CDR1 SGHTA and CDR2 FQGNSA. Written as DNA, the CDR3 is TGTGCCAGCAGCTTTCGACAGCGTTCGAACACTGAAGCTTTCTTT. As protein: CASSFRQRSNTEAFF.

The J gene is TRBJ2-4, the V gene TRBV12-5; D might be TRBD2 (5 bases). Germline V gene sequence: CDR1 LGHNT, CDR2 FRNRAP. V was cut by 5 bases and J by 7 bases, with 27 bases left in between. CDR3 length: 18 residues. CDR3 nucleotide sequence: TGTGCTAGTGGTCGTAACGCTAAAGTAGAGGGCTCCGGGAACATTCAGTACTTC. Amino acids: CASGRNAKVEGSGNIQYF.

The chain uses TRBV5-1 and TRBJ2-1; 9 bases are a match to TRBD1. CDR3 length: 14 residues. The V and J ends lost 4 bases and 8 bases, in that order; junction bases with no gene match: 7. Per the germline V gene, CDR1 is SGHRS and CDR2 is YFSETQ. The CDR3, as DNA: TGCGCCAGCAGCCCGGGACAGGGCGGCGATGAGCAGTTCTTC. Translation: CASSPGQGGDEQFF.

The rearrangement joins TRBV19 to TRBJ2-2; TRBD1 matches 7 bases. The V gene's germline CDR1 is LNHDA and CDR2 SQIVND (reference sequence). This CDR3 is 17 amino acids long. Germline trimming cut 1 base from V and 3 bases from J; bases unmatched to any gene: 8. The CDR3 loop is CASSIGLRQGYTGELFF. In DNA form, the CDR3 reads TGTGCCAGTAGTATAGGGTTGAGACAGGGATACACCGGGGAGCTGTTTTTT.

This clone came up a few times. The chain uses TRBV18 and TRBJ1-2, with 9 nucleotides matching TRBD1. This CDR3 has 12 residues. Trimming took 3 bases from V and 14 from J; bases not matched to a gene: 7. The V gene's germline CDR1 is KGHSH and CDR2 LQKENI. The CDR3 DNA sequence: TGTGCCAGCTCACCCAACACAGGGGGCGGAACCTTC. This gives the protein CASSPNTGGGTF.

CDR3 amino acids: CASSLGGQGANYGYTF. The CDR3 coding sequence is TGTGCCAGCAGCTTAGGAGGCCAGGGGGCGAACTATGGCTACACCTTC. This sequence joins TRBV5-4 and TRBJ1-2, with 8 positions matching TRBD1. This CDR3 contains 16 residues. The junction had 8 bases not matched to a gene; V was cut back by 2 bases and J by 2 bases. Germline assignment: CDR1 SGHNT and CDR2 YYREEE (reference sequence). Full variable domain (missing parts from reference TRBV5-4 and TRBJ1-2): ETGVTQSPTHLIKTRGQQVTLRCSSQSGHNTVSWYQQALGQGPQFIFQYYREEENGRGNFPPRFSGLQFPNYSSELNVNALELDDSALYLCASSLGGQGANYGYTFGSGTRLTVV.

This clone was observed a handful of times. The germline gene is not matched at one end of the junction; a read error may be the cause. This chain joins TRBV7-9 and TRBJ2-7; 12 nucleotides align to TRBD1. The CDR3 totals 14 residues. In germline, CDR1 is SEHNR, CDR2 FQNEAQ (reference sequence). CDR3 sequence reads: CSSSTGQGAYEQYF. The CDR3 region has the DNA TGTTCCAGCAGCACGGGACAGGGGGCATACGAGCAGTACTTC.

The chain is built from TRBV18 and TRBJ1-1; weak D call: TRBD1 (5 bases). From germline, CDR1 is KGHSH and CDR2 LQKENI. CDR3 length: 19 residues. V lost 4 bases and J 3 bases, leaving 27 bases between the germline ends. This CDR3 is CASSHASRGSKESDTEAFF. The DNA for the CDR3 is TGTGCCAGCTCACACGCCTCAAGGGGTTCTAAAGAGTCGGACACTGAAGCTTTCTTT. The entire variable domain, with the rest obtained from reference TRBV18 and TRBJ1-1, is as follows: NAGVMQNPRHLVRRRGQEARLRCSPMKGHSHVYWYRQLPEEGLKFMVYLQKENIIDESGMPKERFSAEFPKEGPSILRIQQVVRGDSAAYFCASSHASRGSKESDTEAFFGQGTRLTVV.